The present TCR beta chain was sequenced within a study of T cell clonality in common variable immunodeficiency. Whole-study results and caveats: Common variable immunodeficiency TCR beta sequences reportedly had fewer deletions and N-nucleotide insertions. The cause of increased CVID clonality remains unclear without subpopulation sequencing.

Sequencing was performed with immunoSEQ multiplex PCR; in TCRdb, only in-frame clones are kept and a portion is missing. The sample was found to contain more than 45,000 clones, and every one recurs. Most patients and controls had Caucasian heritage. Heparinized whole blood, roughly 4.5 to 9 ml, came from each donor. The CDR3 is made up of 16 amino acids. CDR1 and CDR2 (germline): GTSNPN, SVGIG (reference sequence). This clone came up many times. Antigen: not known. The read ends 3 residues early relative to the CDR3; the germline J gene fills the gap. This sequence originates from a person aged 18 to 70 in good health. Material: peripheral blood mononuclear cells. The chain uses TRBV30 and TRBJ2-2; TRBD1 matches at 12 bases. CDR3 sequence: CAWSVHRDRGHEKLFF. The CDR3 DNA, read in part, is TGTGCCTGGAGTGTACACCGGGACAGGGGGCATGAAAAG.